This T cell receptor (beta chain) appears in the sequencing data of a study of identical twins. The CDR3 length is 15 residues. The germline V gene encodes CDR1 SGHTA and CDR2 FQGNSA. The J segment lost 6 bases and the V segment lost 5 bases, leaving 12 bases of the junction unmatched. Template switching added a universal primer site; cDNA carried unique molecular identifiers. TCRdb ran MiXCR on the 5' RACE reads and lists one entry per CDR3 protein. Of some 900,000 distinct CDR3 sequences in the sample, 12% are singletons; the top ten hold around 1.5%. About this clonotype: What it recognizes is unknown.

Notes on the study in general: Researchers caution that invariant MAIT and iNKT cells could partly confound zero-insertion analyses.

This sample also belongs to another study, concerning yellow fever vaccine responses in identical twins.

The sequence derives from a woman aged 18-29 years in good health. The chain links TRBV7-2 to TRBJ2-7; TRBD2 matches at 8 bases. The material sequenced was PBMCs. This CDR3 reads CASSPPEVAGSEQYF. The CDR3 nucleotides read TGTGCCAGCAGCCCCCCTGAGGTAGCGGGATCCGAGCAGTACTTC.